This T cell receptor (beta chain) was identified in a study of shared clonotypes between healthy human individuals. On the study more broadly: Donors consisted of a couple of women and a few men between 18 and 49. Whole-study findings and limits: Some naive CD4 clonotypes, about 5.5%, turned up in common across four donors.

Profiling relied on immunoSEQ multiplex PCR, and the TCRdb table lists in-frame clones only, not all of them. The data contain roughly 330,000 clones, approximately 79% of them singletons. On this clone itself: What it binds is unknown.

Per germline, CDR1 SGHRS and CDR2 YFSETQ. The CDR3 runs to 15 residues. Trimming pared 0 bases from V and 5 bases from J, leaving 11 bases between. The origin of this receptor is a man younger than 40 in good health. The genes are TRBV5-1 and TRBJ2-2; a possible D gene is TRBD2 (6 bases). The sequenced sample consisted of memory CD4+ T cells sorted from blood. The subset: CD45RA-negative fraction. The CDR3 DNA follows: TGCGCCAGCAGCTTGGACGGGAGAGGGACCGGGGAGCTGTTTTTT. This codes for CASSLDGRGTGELFF.